Shown below are 8 T cell receptor beta chains from a single sample sequenced in a study of T-cell memory formation after mild COVID-19. From the 5' RACE reads, TCRdb called clonotypes with MiXCR, one entry per CDR3 protein. Among about 320,000 distinct CDR3 sequences listed, 14% were seen once. Sequencing was carried out using PBMCs or a T cell subset sorted from them (not recorded which). These receptors all come from a man between 18 and 35 years old who had mild COVID-19 (a few samples of this study predate the infection). Cell type and time point are not known.

At least ten counts were recorded for this clonotype. The genes are TRBV6-5 and TRBJ2-5, with a tentative D call TRBD2 (6 bases). Trimming left V 6 bases short and J 0 bases short, with 20 bases between. Germline V lookup: CDR1 MNHEY, CDR2 SVGAGI. CDR3 length: 17 amino acids. CDR3 loop: CASSPEDYPLYQETQYF. The CDR3 nucleotides are TGTGCCAGCAGCCCCGAGGACTATCCTTTGTACCAAGAGACCCAGTACTTC.

This chain links TRBV10-3 with TRBJ1-1; 8 bases map to TRBD1. Trimming took 6 bases from V and 0 from J; bases not matched to a gene: 3. The germline gives CDR1 ENHRY, CDR2 SYGVKD. The CDR3 runs 14 residues. The CDR3 coding sequence is TGTGCCATCAGCGACAGGGGTGTGAACACTGAAGCTTTCTTT. This gives the protein CAISDRGVNTEAFF.

In its sample, this clonotype was seen many times. The genes are TRBV6-5 and TRBJ1-1; D uncertain. The CDR3 contains 13 residues. CDR1 is MNHEY, CDR2 SVGAGI, per germline. V was pared by 6 bases and J by 1 base, with 9 bases between. The CDR3 spells CASSPTQNTEAFF. The CDR3, as DNA: TGTGCCAGCAGCCCGACCCAGAACACTGAAGCTTTCTTT.

This clonotype was observed at least ten times. The chain is built from TRBV6-5 and TRBJ1-2; 8 bases fit TRBD1. The CDR3 sequence is 13 residues long. Germline assignment: CDR1 MNHEY and CDR2 SVGAGI. Unmatched junction bases numbered 4, after V lost 6 bases and J lost 4 bases. The CDR3 spells CASRTGVAYGYTF. The CDR3 DNA reads TGTGCCAGCAGGACAGGGGTGGCCTATGGCTACACCTTC.

This clonotype has a handful of counts. The chain is built from TRBV27 and TRBJ1-1, with D unclear. Germline CDR1 is MNHEY and CDR2 is SMNVEV (reference sequence). The V and J ends lost 5 bases and 1 base respectively, with 14 bases between them. The CDR3 totals 15 residues. Here the CDR3 DNA reads TGTGCCAGCAGTGGAGTGACAACTACGAACACTGAAGCTTTCTTT. This sequence encodes CASSGVTTTNTEAFF.

The chain uses TRBV11-2 and TRBJ2-5; the D gene could be TRBD1 or TRBD2 (5 bases each). The CDR3 extends over 15 amino acids. V lost 6 bases and J 3 bases, leaving 17 bases between the germline ends. Germline V gives CDR1 SGHAT, CDR2 FQNNGV. The CDR3 spells CASRGPGLREETQYF. CDR3 nucleotide sequence: TGTGCCAGCAGGGGGCCAGGGTTGAGGGAAGAGACCCAGTACTTC.

This CDR3 reads CASSPPRGGNTIYF. The CDR3, as DNA: TGTGCCAGCAGCCCCCCTCGGGGGGGTAACACCATATATTTT. This chain connects TRBV12-3 or TRBV12-4 to TRBJ1-3; possible D gene TRBD1, 5 bases. V was shortened by 6 bases and J by 7 bases, with 16 bases between the two germline ends. The CDR3 length is 14 residues.

This clonotype was picked up a small number of times. The chain has TRBV3-1 and TRBJ2-7, with TRBD2 matching over 14 bases. The CDR3 length is 13 residues. V lost 4 bases, J lost 12 bases, and 5 bases stayed unmatched. The germline CDR1 and CDR2 sequences are LGHDT and YNNKEL (reference sequence). The CDR3 is CASSPGLAGEAYF. The CDR3 DNA reads as TGTGCCAGCAGCCCGGGACTAGCGGGGGAGGCGTACTTC.